Listed below are T cell receptor beta chains from one sample, sequenced in a study of read filtering for tumor transcriptome and immune sequencing. From the reads, TCRdb called clonotypes with MiXCR, one entry per CDR3 protein. The data hold 50,000 or so distinct CDR3 sequences, with roughly 20% observed a single time. The sample was a population of CD138-negative cells sorted from bone marrow. These TCRs come from a donor aged 40 or over with multiple myeloma. Both conserved end residues are part of each CDR3. A D gene is named only where the DNA matches it firmly. Clone size is shown for a subset of rows, as once, few, many or a class of expanded clone.

V gene,clone size,D gene,J gene,CDR3 DNA,CDR3 protein
TRBV20-1,many,TRBD1,TRBJ1-1,TGCAGTGCTAGTCCCGGAGACAGGGCGGACACTGAAGCTTTCTTT,CSASPGDRADTEAFF
TRBV12-3/TRBV12-4,NA,TRBD2,TRBJ2-1,TGTGCCAGCAGCTTACTAGCGGGCCGCTCCTACAATGATCAGTTCTTC,CASSLLAGRSYNDQFF
TRBV5-1,many,TRBD2,TRBJ2-2,TGCGCCAGCAGCTCCGGACTAGCGGGAGCGGCCGGGGAGCTGTTTTTT,CASSSGLAGAAGELFF
TRBV5-1,many,NA,TRBJ1-1,TGCGCCAGCACCGATATCCTAGACGCGGAGGCTTTCTTT,CASTDILDAEAFF
TRBV6-5,NA,TRBD1,TRBJ2-7,TGTGCCACCTCAAAACAGGGGGGTATGTACGAGCAGTACTTC,CATSKQGGMYEQYF
TRBV9,NA,TRBD1,TRBJ1-2,TGTGCCAGCAGCGTAGGAGTTGAGGGACAGGGGCGCTATGGCTACACCTTC,CASSVGVEGQGRYGYTF
TRBV5-1,NA,TRBD1,TRBJ1-5,TGTGCCAGCAGCTTCACCACAGGGGGAAGTCATCCCCAGCATTTT,CASSFTTGGSHPQHF
TRBV19,many,NA,TRBJ2-7,TGTGCCAGTAGTCCCCAGGTTGGGTACGAGCAGTACTTC,CASSPQVGYEQYF
TRBV2,NA,NA,TRBJ1-2,TGTGCCAGCAGTGATGGAGGGAATGGAAAGACCTATGGCTACACCTTC,CASSDGGNGKTYGYTF
TRBV29-1,many,NA,TRBJ2-5,TGCAGCGGCACCCTAGGGAAGACCCAGTACTTC,CSGTLGKTQYF
TRBV19,many,TRBD2,TRBJ2-1,TGTGCCAGTAGTATTGGGGCGGGAGGGGGTGAGCAGTTCTTC,CASSIGAGGGEQFF
TRBV2,many,NA,TRBJ2-1,TGTGCCAGCAGTGAGGGCCCCTACAATGAGCAGTTCTTC,CASSEGPYNEQFF
TRBV20-1,many,NA,TRBJ1-1,TGCAGTGCTAGACAGGGTCAGGTAGCGAACACTGAAGCTTTCTTT,CSARQGQVANTEAFF
TRBV7-2,many,NA,TRBJ2-3,TGTGCCAGCAGCTTAGTATCTGGGACCAGCGTCGCAGATACGCAGTATTTT,CASSLVSGTSVADTQYF
TRBV6-6,NA,NA,TRBJ1-3,TGTGCCAGCAGGGACCGGGATAGGGCTGGAAACACCATATGTTTT,CASRDRDRAGNTICF
TRBV7-9,many,NA,TRBJ1-1,TGTGCCAGCGCCTCGGGGGTTTTGGGCACTGAAGCTTTCTTT,CASASGVLGTEAFF
TRBV7-9,many,NA,TRBJ1-4,TGTGCCAGCAGCCAAAGACGGGGAAATGAAAAACTGTTTTTT,CASSQRRGNEKLFF
TRBV19,many,NA,TRBJ1-5,TGTGCCAGTAGTTTACAGAATAATCAGCCCCAGCATTTT,CASSLQNNQPQHF
TRBV5-1,many,TRBD2,TRBJ2-7,TGCGCCAGCAGCGAGCGGGAGGGGCTCGAGCAGTACTTC,CASSEREGLEQYF
TRBV14,many,NA,TRBJ1-1,TGTGCCAGCAGCCCGCAAGGTGCCAGGGCCACTGAAGCTTTCTTT,CASSPQGARATEAFF
TRBV9,few,TRBD2,TRBJ2-7,TGTGCCAGCAGCCCGTCGAGTGGCCTGGGGGGGTTCGAGCAGTACTTC,CASSPSSGLGGFEQYF
TRBV20-1,many,NA,TRBJ2-1,TGCAGTGCTAGAGGGCCGACTACAGAGCAGTTCTTC,CSARGPTTEQFF
TRBV12-3/TRBV12-4,many,TRBD1,TRBJ1-6,TGTGCCAGCAGTTTCGCGGGGACAGTTAATTCACCCCTCCACTTT,CASSFAGTVNSPLHF
TRBV4-2,many,TRBD2,TRBJ2-4,TGTGCCAGCAGCCAAGAAAGGTCGAGTCAGGGACTAGCACTAGGAGCCAAAAACATTCAGTACTTC,CASSQERSSQGLALGAKNIQYF
TRBV7-2,many,TRBD2,TRBJ2-1,TGTGCCAGCAGCCTTTCTAGCGGGAGGGTGCATGAGCAGTTCTTC,CASSLSSGRVHEQFF
TRBV7-7,many,NA,TRBJ2-5,TGTGCTAGCAGCTTAAGAGTGGCCGCCCAAGAGACCCAGTACTTC,CASSLRVAAQETQYF
TRBV11-3,many,NA,TRBJ2-4,TGTGCCAGCAGCCCCCTACTAGCCAAAAACATTCAGTACTTC,CASSPLLAKNIQYF
TRBV5-1,many,NA,TRBJ1-1,TGCGCCAGCAGCTTGGCAGGGACAAACACTGAAGCTTTCTTT,CASSLAGTNTEAFF
TRBV12-3/TRBV12-4,many,TRBD2,TRBJ2-1,TGTGCCAGCAGTTTAGCGGGTCGACTAGCGGGGACAAATGAGCAGTTCTTC,CASSLAGRLAGTNEQFF
TRBV12-3/TRBV12-4,many,NA,TRBJ2-1,TGTGCCAGCAGTTTACAGGGGGGTTACAATGAGCAGTTCTTC,CASSLQGGYNEQFF
TRBV4-2,NA,NA,TRBJ2-1,TGTGCCAGCAGCCAAGATGGTGGGTTCGACAATGAGCAGTTCTTC,CASSQDGGFDNEQFF
TRBV12-3/TRBV12-4,NA,NA,TRBJ2-2,TGTGCCGGCAGCCAGAGGAACACCGGGGAGCTGTTTTTT,CAGSQRNTGELFF
TRBV29-1,NA,TRBD1,TRBJ2-1,TGCAGCGTGTCGGGACAGCGCTACCATGAGCAGTTCTTT,CSVSGQRYHEQFF
TRBV20-1,many,NA,TRBJ2-7,TGCAGTGCGAGGGACCTCTCCTACGAGCAGTACTTC,CSARDLSYEQYF
TRBV7-2,few,NA,TRBJ2-5,TGTGCCAGCAGCTTAGAGGCAGCACCCCTGGAGACCCAGTACTTC,CASSLEAAPLETQYF
TRBV20-1,NA,NA,TRBJ2-3,TGCAGTGTACCCGGGCGGGCAGTCCCCACAGATACGCAGTATTTT,CSVPGRAVPTDTQYF
TRBV29-1,NA,NA,TRBJ2-3,TGCAGCGTTGTAATGGGGCGTCCAAGGACAGATACGCAGTATTTT,CSVVMGRPRTDTQYF
TRBV29-1,many,TRBD2,TRBJ2-3,TGCAGCGTTGAAGATGGAGCGGGAGGACTCACAGATACGCAGTATTTT,CSVEDGAGGLTDTQYF
TRBV12-3/TRBV12-4,many,NA,TRBJ1-4,TGTGCCAGCAGTCTCGACAGTCGGGGTGAAAAACTGTTTTTT,CASSLDSRGEKLFF
TRBV6-1,many,TRBD1,TRBJ1-2,TGTGCCAGCAGTACCGACCAAGGGGGCGGTTATGGCTACACCTTC,CASSTDQGGGYGYTF
TRBV4-1,many,NA,TRBJ2-1,TGCGCCAGCAGCCAAGAAACCTTCAATGAGCAGTTCTTC,CASSQETFNEQFF
TRBV5-6,many,NA,TRBJ2-1,TGTGCCAGCAGCCGCGGTGTCTACAATGAGCAGTTCTTC,CASSRGVYNEQFF
TRBV9,NA,TRBD2,TRBJ2-1,TGTGCCAGCATCCACACTAGCGGGAGCTTTCATGAGCAGTTCTTC,CASIHTSGSFHEQFF
TRBV7-2,NA,NA,TRBJ2-7,TGTGCCAGCAGCCCAGATACTTACGAGCAGTACTTC,CASSPDTYEQYF
TRBV29-1,NA,TRBD1,TRBJ1-2,TGCAGCGTTCGGCAGACAGGGTGGTTCTCTGGCTACACCTTC,CSVRQTGWFSGYTF
TRBV4-3,NA,NA,TRBJ2-3,TGCGCCAGCAGCCAAGGGACATTAGATACGCAGTATTTT,CASSQGTLDTQYF
TRBV7-9,many,TRBD2,TRBJ2-5,TGTGCCAGCAGCTTAGGAGCGGGAGCGGCCCCAGAGACCCAGTACTTC,CASSLGAGAAPETQYF
TRBV7-2,many,NA,TRBJ2-3,TGTGCCAGCAGCCCGGCGAGGGCCAGCGATACGCAGTATTTT,CASSPARASDTQYF
TRBV5-1,many,NA,TRBJ2-3,TGCGCCAGCAGCTTGGGAGATACGCAGTATTTT,CASSLGDTQYF
TRBV30,many,NA,TRBJ1-6,TGTGCCTGGAAAGAGACAAATAATTCACCCCTCCACTTT,CAWKETNNSPLHF
TRBV4-1,many,NA,TRBJ1-4,TGCGCCAGCAGCCAAGTAGAAAAACTGTTTTTT,CASSQVEKLFF
TRBV11-3,few,TRBD1,TRBJ2-5,TGTGCCAGCAGCTTCGGGACAGGGGGCCAAGAGACCCAGTACTTC,CASSFGTGGQETQYF
TRBV27,many,NA,TRBJ2-5,TGTGCCAGTGGGGGGCTAGCGGAAGAGACCCAGTACTTC,CASGGLAEETQYF
TRBV6-2/TRBV6-3,NA,NA,TRBJ2-1,TGTGCCAGCAGTTACCCCCCCCGAGGGATGGATGAGCAGTTCTTC,CASSYPPRGMDEQFF